Each of the 27 T cell receptor beta chains below was sequenced from the same sample in a study of cytomegalovirus exposure and HLA in healthy donors. The PCR ran on 60 Vbeta and 13 Jbeta primers. Profiling relied on immunoSEQ multiplex PCR, and the TCRdb table lists in-frame clones only, not all of them. The sample lists fewer than 250,000 clones, around three quarters occurring once. The specimen was PBMCs. The receptors were sampled from a woman aged 25-40 years in good health and CMV-seropositive.

The chain employs TRBV5-1 and TRBJ1-6; the match to TRBD1 covers 8 bases. This CDR3 is 15 amino acids long. CDR1 and CDR2 from the germline V gene are SGHRS and YFSETQ. Trimming at V came to 4 bases and at J to 7 bases, leaving 7 bases not matched to a gene. CDR3 loop: CASSEQTGANSPLHF. Written as DNA, the CDR3 is TGCGCCAGCAGCGAACAGACAGGGGCAAATTCACCCCTCCACTTT.

This chain joins TRBV6-6 and TRBJ1-2; D not resolved. CDR1 and CDR2 (germline): MNHNY, SVGAGI (reference sequence). This CDR3 contains 14 residues. Trimming cost V 6 bases and J 2 bases, with 13 bases left between them. CDR3 sequence (DNA): TGTGCCAGCAGCCCGCCAGGTTTCAACTATGGCTACACCTTC. Encoded protein: CASSPPGFNYGYTF.

V gene TRBV13 combines with J gene TRBJ2-1, with 8 bases identical to TRBD2. Germline V lookup: CDR1 PRHDT, CDR2 FYEKMQ (reference sequence). The CDR3 is made up of 16 amino acids. V shed 0 bases, J shed 2 bases, and the junction held 3 bases outside the gene matches. CDR3 protein: CASSLGDSGAYNEQFF. The DNA for the CDR3 is TGTGCCAGCAGCTTAGGCGATAGCGGGGCCTACAATGAGCAGTTCTTC.

The chain uses TRBV6-5 and TRBJ2-7, with D unclear. The germline gives CDR1 MNHEY, CDR2 SVGAGI. The CDR3 runs to 15 residues. The V end was cut by 5 bases, the J end by 3 bases, with 17 bases between. The CDR3 region is CASSAPGATDYEQYF. CDR3 nucleotides: TGTGCCAGCAGTGCCCCCGGAGCTACGGACTACGAGCAGTACTTC.

This clone occurred once. The rearrangement uses TRBV10-3 and TRBJ1-4; possible D gene TRBD1, 5 bases. There are 15 residues in the CDR3. Trimming shortened V by 0 bases and J by 7 bases, and 12 bases separated the two germline ends. Germline loops: CDR1 ENHRY, CDR2 SYGVKD. Written as DNA, the CDR3 is TGTGCCATCAGTGAGTCAAGGGGCGCAGGTGAAAAACTGTTTTTT. Translating it yields CAISESRGAGEKLFF.

The V and J genes are TRBV6-1 and TRBJ2-7, with 8 bases lining up with TRBD1. The CDR3 loop spans 13 amino acids. V gave up 6 bases and J gave up 1 base; unmatched junction bases: 2. The germline V gene has CDR1 MNHNS and CDR2 SASEGT. The CDR3 region is CASSWDRSYEQYF. The CDR3 bases are TGTGCCAGCAGCTGGGACAGGTCCTACGAGCAGTACTTC.

In this sample, this clone turned up once. The V gene is TRBV4-3, the J gene TRBJ1-3; 7 bases match TRBD1. J gave up 4 bases and V 4 bases, and 10 bases lay outside the gene matches. The CDR3 totals 16 residues. Per germline, CDR1 LGHNA and CDR2 YSLEER. The CDR3 DNA is TGCGCCAGCAGCCCAGAGGCGACAGGGCTAGGAAACACCATATATTTT. This translates into CASSPEATGLGNTIYF.

The sample holds many counts of this clone. The chain has TRBV6-4 and TRBJ2-1; D is unclear. Trimming shortened V by 5 bases and J by 5 bases, and 10 bases separated the two germline ends. The CDR3 runs 13 residues. The V gene's germline CDR1 is MRHNA and CDR2 SNTAGT. The CDR3 coding sequence is TGTGCCAGCAGTCAGCGAAGTAACAATGAGCAGTTCTTC. Amino acids: CASSQRSNNEQFF.

The CDR3: CASSPRDRGSYNSPLHF. The DNA for the CDR3 is TGTGCCAGCAGTCCCCGGGACAGGGGGTCCTATAATTCACCCCTCCACTTT. The genes are TRBV28 and TRBJ1-6; 11 positions agree with TRBD1. The trim removed 5 bases at V and 1 base at J, leaving 4 bases unmatched. CDR1 and CDR2 (germline): MDHEN, SYDVKM. The CDR3 loop spans 17 amino acids.

This clone was detected once. The V call is TRBV28, the J call TRBJ2-3; no definite D call. The germline V and J ends were trimmed by 3 bases and 6 bases, with 7 bases remaining between them. CDR3 length: 12 amino acids. The germline V gene encodes CDR1 MDHEN and CDR2 SYDVKM. This CDR3 is CASSFVLDTQYF. Here the CDR3 DNA reads TGTGCCAGCAGTTTCGTCTTGGATACGCAGTATTTT.

The J gene is TRBJ1-1, the V gene TRBV14; tentative D call: TRBD1 (5 bases). Trimming shortened V by 4 bases and J by 9 bases, and 15 bases separated the two germline ends. The length of the CDR3 is 13 residues. The germline V gene encodes CDR1 SGHDN and CDR2 FVKESK. The CDR3, as DNA: TGTGCCAGCAGCCGGGCCCGGCGGGACCAAGCTTTCTTT. Encoded protein: CASSRARRDQAFF. The whole variable domain, remainder taken from reference TRBV14 and TRBJ1-1, is EAGVTQFPSHSVIEKGQTVTLRCDPISGHDNLYWYRRVMGKEIKFLLHFVKESKQDESGMPNNRFLAERTGGTYSTLKVQPAELEDSGVYFCASSRARRDQAFFGQGTRLTVV.

The gene calls are TRBV6-5 and TRBJ2-4; a weak D match, TRBD2 (6 bases). From germline, CDR1 is MNHEY and CDR2 SVGAGI. The CDR3 runs 14 residues. V lost 8 bases, J lost 7 bases, and 18 bases lay in between. The CDR3 loop reads CASRDSQGRNIQYF. DNA for the CDR3: TGTGCCAGCCGCGACTCACAAGGGAGGAACATTCAGTACTTC.

The V call is TRBV6-1, the J call TRBJ2-3; weak D call: TRBD1 (5 bases). CDR1 and CDR2 from the germline V gene are MNHNS and SASEGT. Trimming left V 7 bases short and J 4 bases short, with 12 bases between. The CDR3 is 13 amino acids. The CDR3 region is CASISRVADTQYF. CDR3 DNA: TGTGCCAGCATTAGCAGGGTAGCAGATACGCAGTATTTT.

In its sample, this clone was seen once. The rearrangement joins TRBV7-2 to TRBJ2-1, with a possible D match to TRBD2 (5 bases). The germline V and J ends were trimmed by 8 bases and 13 bases, with 21 bases remaining between them. The germline gives CDR1 SGHTA, CDR2 FQGNSA. CDR3 length: 13 amino acids. This chain's CDR3 is CASGRAYRGEQFF. In DNA, the CDR3 is TGTGCCAGCGGGCGGGCCTACAGAGGTGAACAGTTCTTC. Full variable domain (outside the CDR3, taken from reference TRBV7-2 and TRBJ2-1): GAGVSQSPSNKVTEKGKDVELRCDPISGHTALYWYRQSLGQGLEFLIYFQGNSAPDKSGLPSDRFSAERTGGSVSTLTIQRTQQEDSAVYLCASGRAYRGEQFFGPGTRLTVL.

The chain has TRBV4-2 and TRBJ2-1; D not certain. The CDR3 runs 12 residues. Germline loops: CDR1 LGHNA, CDR2 YNFKEQ. Trimming shortened V by 1 base and J by 9 bases, and 7 bases separated the two germline ends. CDR3 sequence (DNA): TGTGCCAGCAGCCAAGGGTACGGTGAGCAGTTCTTC. This encodes CASSQGYGEQFF.

The chain's CDR3 is CASTPLLAAINNEQFF. The CDR3 bases are TGTGCCAGCACCCCACTGCTAGCGGCAATCAACAATGAGCAGTTCTTC. This chain joins TRBV7-8 and TRBJ2-1; 7 nucleotides align to TRBD2. CDR1 is SGHVS, CDR2 FQNEAQ, per germline. V lost 7 bases to trimming and J lost 5 bases; unmatched junction nucleotides: 14. The CDR3 is 16 amino acids. The entire variable domain, with the rest obtained from reference TRBV7-8 and TRBJ2-1, is as follows: GAGVSQSPRYKVAKRGQDVALRCDPISGHVSLFWYQQALGQGPEFLTYFQNEAQLDKSGLPSDRFFAERPEGSVSTLKIQRTQQEDSAVYLCASTPLLAAINNEQFFGPGTRLTVL.

The chain couples TRBV30 to TRBJ2-2; 11 bases align to TRBD2. V gave up 4 bases and J gave up 1 base; unmatched junction bases: 2. The germline V gene encodes CDR1 GTSNPN and CDR2 SVGIG (reference sequence). CDR3 length: 15 residues. CDR3 protein: CAWTSGRLNTGELFF. The CDR3, as DNA: TGTGCCTGGACTAGCGGGAGGCTGAACACCGGGGAGCTGTTTTTT.

This clone occurred a few times. The chain is built from TRBV5-1 and TRBJ2-1, with 10 positions matching TRBD2. There are 17 residues in the CDR3. Germline lookup yields CDR1 SGHRS and CDR2 YFSETQ. J gave up 5 bases and V 0 bases, and 8 bases lay outside the gene matches. CDR3 loop: CASSLVPSGGGDNEQFF. The DNA of the CDR3 is TGCGCCAGCAGCTTGGTGCCTAGCGGGGGCGGCGACAATGAGCAGTTCTTC. Combining the CDR3 with reference TRBV5-1 and TRBJ2-1 gives the whole variable domain KAGVTQTPRYLIKTRGQQVTLSCSPISGHRSVSWYQQTPGQGLQFLFEYFSETQRNKGNFPGRFSGRQFSNSRSEMNVSTLELGDSALYLCASSLVPSGGGDNEQFFGPGTRLTVL.

The J gene is TRBJ2-3, the V gene TRBV7-9; 9 nucleotides align to TRBD2. CDR1 is SEHNR and CDR2 is FQNEAQ in the germline V gene (reference sequence). V dropped 5 bases and J dropped 2; count of bases not matched to a gene: 5. The CDR3 totals 15 residues. The CDR3 nucleotides read TGTGCCAGCAGCCTTAGCGGGGGAGACACAGATACGCAGTATTTT. It encodes CASSLSGGDTDTQYF.

The chain combines TRBV18 with TRBJ1-4; no clear D gene. The germline CDR1 and CDR2 sequences are KGHSH and LQKENI. V was shortened by 5 bases and J by 4 bases, with 8 bases between the two germline ends. The CDR3 covers 13 residues. The CDR3 is CASSVRYNEKLFF. CDR3 nucleotides: TGTGCCAGCTCAGTCCGGTATAATGAAAAACTGTTTTTT.

This sequence joins TRBV6-5 and TRBJ1-1; no definite D call. CDR3 length equals 13 residues. Germline assignment: CDR1 MNHEY and CDR2 SVGAGI. V was trimmed by 4 bases and J by 5 bases, leaving 11 bases between them. This CDR3 is CASSSRVGTEAFF. The CDR3 region has the DNA TGTGCCAGCAGTTCGAGGGTAGGGACTGAAGCTTTCTTT.

This clone was observed a few times. The rearrangement joins TRBV21-1 to TRBJ1-1; the table calls TRBD1, which could not be checked here. TRBV21-1 is marked as a pseudogene. CDR3 length: 20 residues. CDR3 in DNA: TGTGCCAGCAGCACCCGCCTTATACACCGTGGGCAGGTCATGAACACTGAAGCTTTCTTT. Its translation: CASSTRLIHRGQVMNTEAFF.

CDR3 residues: CSVLIDGRGSYNEQFF. In DNA form, the CDR3 reads TGCAGCGTTCTTATTGACGGGAGAGGGTCCTACAATGAGCAGTTCTTC. The rearrangement uses TRBV29-1 and TRBJ2-1; possible D gene TRBD2, 6 bases. Looked up from germline, CDR1 is SQVTM and CDR2 is ANQGSEA. This CDR3 is 16 amino acids long. V dropped 5 bases and J dropped 1 base, with 18 bases sitting between them.

The gene calls are TRBV28 and TRBJ1-5, with TRBD1 matching over 8 bases. The CDR3 has 17 amino acids. The germline V gene has CDR1 MDHEN and CDR2 SYDVKM. The trim removed 3 bases at V and 1 base at J, leaving 8 bases unmatched. CDR3 region: CASSFQGAGSSNQPQHF. The CDR3 region has the DNA TGTGCCAGCAGTTTCCAGGGGGCTGGATCAAGCAATCAGCCCCAGCATTTT.

A few counts support this clone. V and J are TRBV5-1 and TRBJ2-3; a weak D match, TRBD2 (7 bases). V lost 3 bases and J 3 bases, leaving 14 bases between the germline ends. Germline CDR1 and CDR2: SGHRS and YFSETQ. This CDR3 has 15 amino acids. The CDR3 DNA follows: TGCGCCAGCAGCTGGCAGGGGAGGGGGACAGATACGCAGTATTTT. Its protein product is CASSWQGRGTDTQYF.

This CDR3 is CASSLAEGFFYTF. The DNA of the CDR3 is TGTGCCAGCAGCTTAGCGGAGGGGTTTTTCTACACCTTC. This sequence joins TRBV7-2 and TRBJ1-2; TRBD1 is a possible D gene (5 bases). The germline V gene encodes CDR1 SGHTA and CDR2 FQGNSA. V was shortened by 0 bases and J by 10 bases, with 12 bases between the two germline ends. The CDR3 is 13 amino acids.

The genes are TRBV5-1 and TRBJ2-3; TRBD1 is a possible D gene (5 bases). This CDR3 contains 14 residues. Germline CDR1 is SGHRS and CDR2 is YFSETQ. V was trimmed by 4 bases and J by 2 bases, leaving 11 bases between them. DNA of the CDR3: TGCGCCAGCAGCGTGCCCAGGGACACAGATACGCAGTATTTT. The encoded protein is CASSVPRDTDTQYF.